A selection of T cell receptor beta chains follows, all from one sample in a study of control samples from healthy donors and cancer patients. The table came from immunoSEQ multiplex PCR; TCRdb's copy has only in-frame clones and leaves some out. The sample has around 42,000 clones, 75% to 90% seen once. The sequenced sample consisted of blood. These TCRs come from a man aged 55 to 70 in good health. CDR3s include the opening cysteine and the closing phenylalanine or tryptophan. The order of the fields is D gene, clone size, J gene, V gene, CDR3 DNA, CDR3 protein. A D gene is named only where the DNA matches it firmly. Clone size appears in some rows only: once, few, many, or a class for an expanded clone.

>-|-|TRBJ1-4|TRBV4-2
TGTGCCAGCAGCCTTTGGACAGCTAATGAAAAACTGTTTTTT
CASSLWTANEKLFF
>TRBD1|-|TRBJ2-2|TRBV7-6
TGTGCCAGCAGCTCAAATCTCCGGGACAGCTCGAACACCGGGGAGCTGTTTTTT
CASSSNLRDSSNTGELFF
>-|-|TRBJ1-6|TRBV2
TGTGCCAGCAGTGAAGACCCAGCCCGTAATTCACCCCTCCACTTT
CASSEDPARNSPLHF
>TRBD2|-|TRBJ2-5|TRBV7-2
TGTGCCAGCAGCTTAGATAACGGGGGGGAGGAGACCCAGTACTTC
CASSLDNGGEETQYF
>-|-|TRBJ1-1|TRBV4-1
TGCGCCAGCAGCCCACAGGGACAAACGAACACTGAAGCTTTCTTT
CASSPQGQTNTEAFF
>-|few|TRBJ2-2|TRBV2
TGTGCCAGCAGGTTGGGGGGAGTGGGGGAGCTGTTTTTT
CASRLGGVGELFF
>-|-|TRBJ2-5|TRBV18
TGTGCCAGCTCCTACCGGTCGGGGATCCAAGAGACCCAGTACTTC
CASSYRSGIQETQYF
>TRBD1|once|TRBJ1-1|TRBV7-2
TGTGCCAGCAGCTCAGGACAGGGCAGCGGGGACACTGAAGCTTTCTTT
CASSSGQGSGDTEAFF
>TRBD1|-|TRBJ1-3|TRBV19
TGTGCCAGTAGTCCCGACAGGGGAGGTGGAAACACCATATATTTT
CASSPDRGGGNTIYF
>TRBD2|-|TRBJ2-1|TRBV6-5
TGTGCCAGCAGAGTAGCGGGAGGGGCCTACAATGAGCAGTTCTTC
CASRVAGGAYNEQFF
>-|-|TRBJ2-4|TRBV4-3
TGCGCCAGCAGCCAAGATCGGGCAGGGGGGGCCAAAAACATTCAGTACTTC
CASSQDRAGGAKNIQYF
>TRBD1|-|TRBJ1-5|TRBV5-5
TGTGCCAGCAGCCCGGACAGGGGGCGGAATCAGCCCCAGCATTTT
CASSPDRGRNQPQHF
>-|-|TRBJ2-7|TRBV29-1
TGCAGCGTTGCATATGACAGGAACTACGAGCAGTACTTC
CSVAYDRNYEQYF
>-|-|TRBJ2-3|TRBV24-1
TGTGCCACCAGTGATGCAGGGGGGGGCCAGGGAGATACGCAGTATTTT
CATSDAGGGQGDTQYF
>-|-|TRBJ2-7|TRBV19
TGTGCCAGTAGTGCATTCCGGGATTCCTACGAGCAGTACTTC
CASSAFRDSYEQYF
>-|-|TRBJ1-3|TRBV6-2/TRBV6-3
TGTGCCAGCAGTTACTCGCGAGACGTTCTCCGGAACACCATATATTTT
CASSYSRDVLRNTIYF
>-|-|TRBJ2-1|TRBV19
TGTGCCAGTAGAACCGGGACACGCTCCTACAATGAGCAGTTCTTC
CASRTGTRSYNEQFF
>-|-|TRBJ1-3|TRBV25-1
TGTGCCAGCAGAGATCAGGGATCTGGAAACACCATATATTTT
CASRDQGSGNTIYF
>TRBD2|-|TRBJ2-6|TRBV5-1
TGCGCCAGCAGCTTAGGACTAGCGGTCTCTGGGGCCAACGTCCTGACTTTC
CASSLGLAVSGANVLTF
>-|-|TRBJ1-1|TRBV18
TGTGCCAGCTCACGACAGGAGATGAACACTGAAGCTTTCTTT
CASSRQEMNTEAFF
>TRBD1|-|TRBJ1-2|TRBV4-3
TGCGCCAGCAGCCAAGAGGGACGACAGGGGGATGGCTACACCTTC
CASSQEGRQGDGYTF
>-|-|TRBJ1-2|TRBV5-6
TGTGCCAGCAGCCTCAAGCGGTTCTATGGCTACACCTTC
CASSLKRFYGYTF
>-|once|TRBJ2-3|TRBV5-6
TGTGCCAGCAGCTTCAGCACGGGGCATACGCAGTATTTT
CASSFSTGHTQYF
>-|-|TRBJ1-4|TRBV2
TGTGCCAGCAGTGAATATCCGGGGACCGTTGCAAAACTGTTTTTT
CASSEYPGTVAKLFF
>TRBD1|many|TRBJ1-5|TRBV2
TGTGCCAGCAGGGAACAGGGGGCCGGGCTAAATCAGCCCCAGCATTTT
CASREQGAGLNQPQHF
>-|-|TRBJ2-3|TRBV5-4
TGTGCCAGCAGCCTTAGTTCAGATACGCAGTATTTT
CASSLSSDTQYF
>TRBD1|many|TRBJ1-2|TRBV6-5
TGTGCCAGCAGTTCACTGAGGGGGCTCTATGGCTACACCTTC
CASSSLRGLYGYTF
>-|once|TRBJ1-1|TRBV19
TGTGCCAGTAGTATAGGCGGCGGCAGGAGGACTGAAGCTTTCTTT
CASSIGGGRRTEAFF
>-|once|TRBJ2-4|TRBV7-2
TGTGCCAGCAGCCCCTCGGAGGGCCGCCGTGGCATTCAGTACTTC
CASSPSEGRRGIQYF
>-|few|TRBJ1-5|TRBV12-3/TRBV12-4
TGTGCCAGCAGTCTGGACGGGCGTCAGCCCCAGCATTTT
CASSLDGRQPQHF
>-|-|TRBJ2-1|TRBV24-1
TGTGCCACCAGTGATGGAGGGTCCTACAATGAGCAGTTCTTC
CATSDGGSYNEQFF
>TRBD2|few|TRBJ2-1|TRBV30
TGTGCCTGGAGTGGCCTAGCGGGGGGGCCAAGCAATGAGCAGTTCTTC
CAWSGLAGGPSNEQFF
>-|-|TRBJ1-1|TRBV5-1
TGCGCCAGCAGAATTCAAGCGAACACTGAAGCTTTCTTT
CASRIQANTEAFF